The 12 T cell receptor beta chains listed next were all sequenced from one sample in a study of blood T cell repertoires in COVID-19. Assay: immunoSEQ multiplex PCR; the TCRdb copy retains only in-frame clones and omits some. The sample includes around 370,000 clones, 85% to 90% of them seen just once. Input material: PBMCs or T cells enriched from blood (not recorded which). The origin of the receptors is a woman between 18 and 30 years old who had recovered from COVID-19.

This clone was recorded only once. This sequence joins TRBV2 and TRBJ2-5; TRBD2 matches 11 bases. Germline CDR1 reads SNHLY; CDR2 reads FYNNEI. Germline trimming cut 6 bases from V and 7 bases from J; bases unmatched to any gene: 7. This CDR3 region has 14 residues. CDR3 nucleotides: TGTGCCAGCAGGAGGAGCCTAGCGGGGGGGACCCAGTACTTC. Protein sequence: CASRRSLAGGTQYF.

The chain has TRBV11-3 and TRBJ2-2, with TRBD1 as a possible D gene (5 bases). Trimming left V 5 bases short and J 1 base short, with 8 bases between. The germline gives CDR1 SGHNT, CDR2 YENEEA. This CDR3 is built from 14 residues. CDR3 in amino acids: CASSRDRNTGELFF. CDR3 coding DNA: TGTGCCAGCAGCCGCGACAGGAACACCGGGGAGCTGTTTTTT.

This clone was counted a single time. V and J are TRBV7-9 and TRBJ2-2; D possibly corresponds to TRBD1 (5 bases). Germline V CDR1 and CDR2: SEHNR, FQNEAQ (reference sequence). V dropped 5 bases and J dropped 0 bases, with 16 bases sitting between them. CDR3 length equals 17 residues. CDR3 region: CASSPEVGQTNTGELFF. CDR3 in DNA: TGTGCCAGCAGCCCAGAAGTGGGGCAGACGAACACCGGGGAGCTGTTTTTT.

The chain has TRBV4-3 and TRBJ1-1; weak D call: TRBD1 (6 bases). Germline V gene data show CDR1 as LGHNA and CDR2 as YSLEER. The V and J ends lost 3 bases and 0 bases respectively, with 11 bases between them. The CDR3 is 15 residues long. The CDR3 loop is CASSQATGLNTEAFF. CDR3 in DNA: TGCGCCAGCAGCCAGGCGACAGGCCTGAACACTGAAGCTTTCTTT.

The chain recombines TRBV6-4 with TRBJ2-3; D is unclear. Germline V gives CDR1 MRHNA, CDR2 SNTAGT. V dropped 3 bases and J dropped 2 bases, with 9 bases sitting between them. The CDR3 runs to 14 residues. CDR3 region: CASSEWQFTDTQYF. The CDR3 nucleotides read TGTGCCAGCAGTGAATGGCAGTTCACAGATACGCAGTATTTT.

The V call is TRBV6-9, the J call TRBJ1-5, with 9 bases lining up with TRBD1. CDR3 size: 17 residues. The germline V gene has CDR1 MNHGY and CDR2 SVAAGI. J gave up 2 bases and V 3 bases, and 8 bases lay outside the gene matches. This chain's CDR3 is CASSYLRQGVGNQPQHF. CDR3 nucleotides: TGTGCCAGCAGTTACCTAAGACAGGGGGTAGGCAATCAGCCCCAGCATTTT.

The rearrangement links TRBV11-1 to TRBJ1-6; 7 positions agree with TRBD1. This CDR3 is 14 amino acids long. J gave up 6 bases and V 4 bases, and 3 bases lay outside the gene matches. Germline values: CDR1 SGHAT, CDR2 FQDESV (reference sequence). The CDR3, as DNA: TGTGCCAGCAGCTCCCACAGGGGTAATTCACCCCTCCACTTT. It specifies CASSSHRGNSPLHF.

Concerning this clone itself: The identical CDR3 is also encoded by other nucleotide sequences in the sample. V usage is TRBV6-5 and J usage is TRBJ1-2; TRBD1 agrees at 7 bases. V trimming: 6 bases; J trimming: 2 bases; junction bases outside the gene matches: 3. Germline V gene sequence: CDR1 MNHEY, CDR2 SVGAGI. This CDR3 contains 13 residues. The CDR3 nucleotides read TGTGCCAGCAGCCGACAGGGAAACTATGGCTACACCTTC. Residues: CASSRQGNYGYTF.

This clone has just a few counts. The rearrangement joins TRBV4-2 to TRBJ2-2, with 7 nucleotides matching TRBD1. The CDR3 is made up of 16 amino acids. CDR1 and CDR2 (germline): LGHNA, YNFKEQ. V lost 0 bases to trimming and J lost 6 bases; unmatched junction nucleotides: 7. The CDR3 loop reads CASSQEEGAMAGELFF. DNA of the CDR3: TGTGCCAGCAGCCAAGAAGAGGGGGCGATGGCCGGGGAGCTGTTTTTT.

The genes are TRBV7-9 and TRBJ1-2, with 7 positions matching TRBD1. The CDR3 consists of 13 residues. Germline CDR1 reads SEHNR; CDR2 reads FQNEAQ (reference sequence). The J segment lost 6 bases and the V segment lost 2 bases, leaving 3 bases of the junction unmatched. CDR3 sequence: CASSLRGPDGYTF. Here the CDR3 DNA reads TGTGCCAGCAGCTTAAGGGGGCCTGATGGCTACACCTTC.

The chain links TRBV11-2 to TRBJ1-1; a possible D gene is TRBD1 (5 bases). In germline, CDR1 is SGHAT, CDR2 FQNNGV. CDR3 length: 13 residues. V was shortened by 2 bases and J by 4 bases, with 8 bases between the two germline ends. CDR3 nucleotides: TGTGCCAGCAGCTTACAGGGTAGCACTGAAGCTTTCTTT. Its protein product is CASSLQGSTEAFF.

The chain links TRBV5-1 to TRBJ2-2, with 11 positions matching TRBD2. Trimming cost V 5 bases and J 3 bases; bases outside gene matches: 3. CDR1 is SGHRS, CDR2 YFSETQ, per germline. The CDR3 is 15 residues long. This chain's CDR3 is CASSLAGGDTGELFF. The CDR3 DNA reads as TGCGCCAGCAGTCTAGCGGGGGGCGACACCGGGGAGCTGTTTTTT.